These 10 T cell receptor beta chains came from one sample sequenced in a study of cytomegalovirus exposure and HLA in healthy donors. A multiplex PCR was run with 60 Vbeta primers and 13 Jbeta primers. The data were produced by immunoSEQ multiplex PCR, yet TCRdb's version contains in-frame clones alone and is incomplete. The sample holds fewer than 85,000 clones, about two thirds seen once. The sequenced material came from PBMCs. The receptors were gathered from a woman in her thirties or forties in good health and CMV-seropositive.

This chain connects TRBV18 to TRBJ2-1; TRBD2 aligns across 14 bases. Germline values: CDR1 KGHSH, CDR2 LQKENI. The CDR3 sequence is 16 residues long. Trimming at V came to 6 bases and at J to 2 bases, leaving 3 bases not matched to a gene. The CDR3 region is CASSGLAGGAYNEQFF. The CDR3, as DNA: TGTGCCAGCTCCGGACTAGCGGGGGGAGCCTACAATGAGCAGTTCTTC.

CDR3 nucleotides: TGTGCCTGGAGTGTAGCGTTTTGGGGCGACTATGGCTACACCTTC. As protein: CAWSVAFWGDYGYTF. This chain links TRBV30 with TRBJ1-2, with a tentative D call TRBD1 (5 bases). Germline V gene sequence: CDR1 GTSNPN, CDR2 SVGIG (reference sequence). This CDR3 has 15 amino acids. Between the trimmed V and J ends, which lost 0 bases and 3 bases, there was a span of 14 bases.

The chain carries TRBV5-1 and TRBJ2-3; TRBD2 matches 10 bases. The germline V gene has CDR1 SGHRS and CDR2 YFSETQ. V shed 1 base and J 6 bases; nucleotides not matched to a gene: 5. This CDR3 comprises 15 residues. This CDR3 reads CASSLSSGGSDTQYF. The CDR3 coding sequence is TGCGCCAGCAGCTTGTCTAGCGGGGGTTCTGATACGCAGTATTTT.

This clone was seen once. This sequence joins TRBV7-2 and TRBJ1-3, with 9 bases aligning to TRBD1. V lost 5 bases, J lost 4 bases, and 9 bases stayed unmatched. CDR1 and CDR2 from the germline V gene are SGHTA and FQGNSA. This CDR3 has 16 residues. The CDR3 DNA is TGTGCCAGCAGCGTTCGATGGACAGGGGCGGGAAACACCATATATTTT. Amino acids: CASSVRWTGAGNTIYF.

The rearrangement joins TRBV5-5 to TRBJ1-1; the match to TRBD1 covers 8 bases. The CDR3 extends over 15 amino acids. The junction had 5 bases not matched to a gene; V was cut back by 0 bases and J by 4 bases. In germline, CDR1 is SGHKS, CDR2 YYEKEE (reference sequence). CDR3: CASSLAPTGGTEAFF. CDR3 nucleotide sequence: TGTGCCAGCAGCTTGGCCCCTACAGGGGGCACTGAAGCTTTCTTT.

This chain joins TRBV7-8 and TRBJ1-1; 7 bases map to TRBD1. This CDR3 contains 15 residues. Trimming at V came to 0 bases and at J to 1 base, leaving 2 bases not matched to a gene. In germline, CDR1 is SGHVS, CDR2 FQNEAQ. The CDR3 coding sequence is TGTGCCAGCAGCTTAGCCGGGGACAGGAACACTGAAGCTTTCTTT. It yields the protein CASSLAGDRNTEAFF. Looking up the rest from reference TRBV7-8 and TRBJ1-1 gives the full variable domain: GAGVSQSPRYKVAKRGQDVALRCDPISGHVSLFWYQQALGQGPEFLTYFQNEAQLDKSGLPSDRFFAERPEGSVSTLKIQRTQQEDSAVYLCASSLAGDRNTEAFFGQGTRLTVV.

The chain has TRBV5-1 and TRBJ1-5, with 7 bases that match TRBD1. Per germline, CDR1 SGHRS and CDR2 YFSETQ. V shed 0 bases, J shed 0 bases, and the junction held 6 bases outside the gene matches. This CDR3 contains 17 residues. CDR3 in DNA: TGCGCCAGCAGCTTGGGAGACAGGGTTAATAGCAATCAGCCCCAGCATTTT. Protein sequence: CASSLGDRVNSNQPQHF. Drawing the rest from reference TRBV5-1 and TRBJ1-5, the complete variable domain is KAGVTQTPRYLIKTRGQQVTLSCSPISGHRSVSWYQQTPGQGLQFLFEYFSETQRNKGNFPGRFSGRQFSNSRSEMNVSTLELGDSALYLCASSLGDRVNSNQPQHFGDGTRLSIL.

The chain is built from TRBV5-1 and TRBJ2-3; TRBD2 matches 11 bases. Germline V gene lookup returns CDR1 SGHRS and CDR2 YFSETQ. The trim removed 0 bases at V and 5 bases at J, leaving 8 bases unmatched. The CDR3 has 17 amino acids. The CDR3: CASSLATVAGGEDTQYF. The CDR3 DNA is TGCGCCAGCAGCTTGGCCACGGTAGCGGGGGGGGAAGATACGCAGTATTTT.

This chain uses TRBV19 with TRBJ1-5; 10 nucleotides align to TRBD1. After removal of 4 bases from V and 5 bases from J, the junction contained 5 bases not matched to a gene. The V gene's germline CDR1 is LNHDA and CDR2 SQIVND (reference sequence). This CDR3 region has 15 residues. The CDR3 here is CASSRLGTGDQPQHF. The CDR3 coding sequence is TGTGCCAGTAGTAGGCTCGGGACAGGGGATCAGCCCCAGCATTTT.

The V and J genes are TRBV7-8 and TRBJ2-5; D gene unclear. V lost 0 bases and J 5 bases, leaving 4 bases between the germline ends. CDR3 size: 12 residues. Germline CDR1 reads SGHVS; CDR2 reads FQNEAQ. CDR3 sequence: CASSLASETQYF. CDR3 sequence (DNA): TGTGCCAGCAGCTTAGCGTCGGAGACCCAGTACTTC.